This is a list of T cell receptor beta chains from one sample in a study of cytomegalovirus exposure and HLA in healthy donors. Data came from immunoSEQ multiplex PCR; TCRdb stores just in-frame clones and leaves some out. The sample lists over 200,000 clones; around nine tenths were seen once. Sequences were obtained from PBMCs. The receptors stem from a woman aged 18-30 years in good health and CMV-seronegative. Each CDR3 is given with its conserved first and last residue. The order of the fields is V gene, D gene, J gene, clone size, CDR3 DNA, CDR3 protein. A D gene is named only where the DNA matches it firmly. Only some rows state a clone size, as once, few, many or a class for expanded clones.

v_call: TRBV5-1
d_call: .
j_call: TRBJ2-7
clone_size: few
cdr3_nt: TGCGCCAGCACCCTCGGGGGATACGAGCAGTACTTC
cdr3_aa: CASTLGGYEQYF

v_call: TRBV7-2
d_call: .
j_call: TRBJ2-7
clone_size: once
cdr3_nt: TGTGCCAGCAGCTTAGCAGGCGGAAACCCCTACGAGCAGTACTTC
cdr3_aa: CASSLAGGNPYEQYF

v_call: TRBV18
d_call: .
j_call: TRBJ1-5
clone_size: .
cdr3_nt: TGTGCCAGCTCCCTTGTAGAGGTTAGCAATCAGCCCCAGCATTTT
cdr3_aa: CASSLVEVSNQPQHF

v_call: TRBV5-1
d_call: .
j_call: TRBJ1-4
clone_size: .
cdr3_nt: TGCGCCAGCAGCTTGACAGTTGAGAGTGAAAAACTGTTTTTT
cdr3_aa: CASSLTVESEKLFF

v_call: TRBV7-6
d_call: .
j_call: TRBJ2-3
clone_size: once
cdr3_nt: TGTGCCAGCAGCCCCGAGCTGCGAGCGGCCTTTAGCACAGATACGCAGTATTTT
cdr3_aa: CASSPELRAAFSTDTQYF

v_call: TRBV30
d_call: .
j_call: TRBJ1-2
clone_size: few
cdr3_nt: TGTGCCTGGAGTGTACAGCTATCTAACTATGGCTACACCTTC
cdr3_aa: CAWSVQLSNYGYTF

v_call: TRBV11-2
d_call: .
j_call: TRBJ1-3
clone_size: .
cdr3_nt: TGTGCCAGCAGCCGACAGCCAGCGAACACCATATATTTT
cdr3_aa: CASSRQPANTIYF

v_call: TRBV11-2
d_call: .
j_call: TRBJ2-7
clone_size: many
cdr3_nt: TGTGCCAGCAGCTTAGGATCGGGAGCAGGGGAGCAGTACTTC
cdr3_aa: CASSLGSGAGEQYF

v_call: TRBV11-2
d_call: .
j_call: TRBJ1-3
clone_size: .
cdr3_nt: TGTGCCAGCAGCTTCGAGTTCTCTGGAAACACCATATATTTT
cdr3_aa: CASSFEFSGNTIYF

v_call: TRBV10-1
d_call: TRBD2
j_call: TRBJ2-1
clone_size: .
cdr3_nt: TGCGCCAGCACTGTAGGACTAGCGGGGGCTGGGGAGCAGTTCTTC
cdr3_aa: CASTVGLAGAGEQFF

v_call: TRBV7-9
d_call: .
j_call: TRBJ2-7
clone_size: .
cdr3_nt: TGTGCCAGCAGCGCGGGACAGAGAAAGCAGTACTTC
cdr3_aa: CASSAGQRKQYF

v_call: TRBV19
d_call: TRBD2
j_call: TRBJ2-3
clone_size: .
cdr3_nt: TGTGCCAGTAGGATAACTAGCGGAAGCACAGATACGCAGTATTTT
cdr3_aa: CASRITSGSTDTQYF

v_call: TRBV19
d_call: TRBD1
j_call: TRBJ2-1
clone_size: .
cdr3_nt: TGTGCCAGTAGCGGGACAGGGGCTCGGAATGAGCAGTTCTTC
cdr3_aa: CASSGTGARNEQFF

v_call: TRBV19
d_call: TRBD2
j_call: TRBJ2-7
clone_size: few
cdr3_nt: TGTGCCAGTAATCGCCTAGCGGGGGGCTCCGAGCAGTACTTC
cdr3_aa: CASNRLAGGSEQYF

v_call: TRBV27
d_call: .
j_call: TRBJ1-4
clone_size: .
cdr3_nt: TGTGCCAGCAGTTTAAGCGGGGCGGGTAATGAAAAACTGTTTTTT
cdr3_aa: CASSLSGAGNEKLFF

v_call: TRBV28
d_call: TRBD1
j_call: TRBJ2-3
clone_size: .
cdr3_nt: TGTGCCAGCAGTTTTCAGGGGGCGGATACGCAGTATTTT
cdr3_aa: CASSFQGADTQYF

v_call: TRBV10-3
d_call: .
j_call: TRBJ2-7
clone_size: .
cdr3_nt: TGTGCCATCAGTGATAGGGGCGGGGCCGGAAGAAACTACGAGCAGTACTTC
cdr3_aa: CAISDRGGAGRNYEQYF

v_call: TRBV5-1
d_call: TRBD2
j_call: TRBJ2-3
clone_size: few
cdr3_nt: TGCGCCAGCAGCCCCCTAGGCGGGGGGGCCTGGGATACGCAGTATTTT
cdr3_aa: CASSPLGGGAWDTQYF

v_call: TRBV6-6
d_call: .
j_call: TRBJ2-5
clone_size: .
cdr3_nt: TGTGCCAGCAGACCCACGGGCGCGGGGGAGACCCAGTACTTC
cdr3_aa: CASRPTGAGETQYF

v_call: TRBV11-2
d_call: .
j_call: TRBJ2-2
clone_size: .
cdr3_nt: TGTGCCAGCAGCTGGCCCGGGGAGCTGTTTTTT
cdr3_aa: CASSWPGELFF

v_call: TRBV10-1
d_call: TRBD2
j_call: TRBJ2-3
clone_size: .
cdr3_nt: TGCGCCAGCACGGGGGGAGATACGCAGTATTTT
cdr3_aa: CASTGGDTQYF

v_call: TRBV14
d_call: .
j_call: TRBJ1-1
clone_size: .
cdr3_nt: TGTGCCAGCAGCCAAGGGGGCAGGACGAGGAGCACTGAAGCTTTCTTT
cdr3_aa: CASSQGGRTRSTEAFF

v_call: TRBV6-1
d_call: .
j_call: TRBJ1-1
clone_size: .
cdr3_nt: TGTGCCAGCAGTGAATTTATCTCGGGGGGTGGTACTGAAGCTTTCTTT
cdr3_aa: CASSEFISGGGTEAFF

v_call: TRBV7-9
d_call: .
j_call: TRBJ1-3
clone_size: .
cdr3_nt: TGTGCCAGCAGCTTAGCGGGGGAGGGCTCTGGAAACACCATATATTTT
cdr3_aa: CASSLAGEGSGNTIYF

v_call: TRBV2
d_call: .
j_call: TRBJ2-7
clone_size: .
cdr3_nt: TGTGCCAGCAGTCTCGTCTACGAGCAGTACTTC
cdr3_aa: CASSLVYEQYF

v_call: TRBV13
d_call: TRBD1
j_call: TRBJ1-6
clone_size: .
cdr3_nt: TGTGCCAGCCGTAGGGGACAGGGCCGTGGGCCCCTCCACTTT
cdr3_aa: CASRRGQGRGPLHF

v_call: TRBV7-2
d_call: .
j_call: TRBJ1-1
clone_size: .
cdr3_nt: TGTGCCAGCTTTCTTCTGGGTCGGGGCACTGAAGCTTTCTTT
cdr3_aa: CASFLLGRGTEAFF

v_call: TRBV5-4
d_call: .
j_call: TRBJ1-2
clone_size: .
cdr3_nt: TGTGCCAGCAGCTTGGCGGGACTGATGACCTATGGCTACACCTTC
cdr3_aa: CASSLAGLMTYGYTF

v_call: TRBV7-9
d_call: .
j_call: TRBJ1-2
clone_size: .
cdr3_nt: TGTGCCAGCAGTCCACAGGGTGGGGGCTACACCTTC
cdr3_aa: CASSPQGGGYTF

v_call: TRBV7-9
d_call: TRBD2
j_call: TRBJ2-1
clone_size: .
cdr3_nt: TGTGCCAGCAGCTTAACTAGCGGGGGGGGGAATGAGCAGTTCTTC
cdr3_aa: CASSLTSGGGNEQFF

v_call: TRBV2
d_call: .
j_call: TRBJ2-2
clone_size: .
cdr3_nt: TGTGCCAGCAGGCCAACAGGGGGGGGCGGGGAGCTGTTTTTT
cdr3_aa: CASRPTGGGGELFF

v_call: TRBV9
d_call: TRBD1
j_call: TRBJ1-2
clone_size: .
cdr3_nt: TGTGCCAGCAGCGCCAGTCGGTACGGACAGGACCCGCATTATGGCTACACCTTC
cdr3_aa: CASSASRYGQDPHYGYTF

v_call: TRBV5-4
d_call: .
j_call: TRBJ2-1
clone_size: once
cdr3_nt: TGTGCCAGCAGCCCCACGAGTAGCACTAAATACAATGAGCAGTTCTTC
cdr3_aa: CASSPTSSTKYNEQFF

v_call: TRBV7-3
d_call: .
j_call: TRBJ1-2
clone_size: .
cdr3_nt: TGTGCCAGCAGCTTGACGGGAGACTATGGCTACACCTTC
cdr3_aa: CASSLTGDYGYTF

v_call: TRBV10-3
d_call: .
j_call: TRBJ1-3
clone_size: few
cdr3_nt: TGTGCCATCAGTGAAACAGGACCGGATGGAGGAAACACCATATATTTT
cdr3_aa: CAISETGPDGGNTIYF

v_call: TRBV2
d_call: .
j_call: TRBJ2-7
clone_size: .
cdr3_nt: TGTGCCAGCCTGGGGGGGCTGTCCTACGAGCAGTACTTC
cdr3_aa: CASLGGLSYEQYF

v_call: TRBV10-1
d_call: TRBD1
j_call: TRBJ2-7
clone_size: .
cdr3_nt: TGCGCCAGCAGTGAGTTCGGGACAGAAGACTCCTACGAGCAGTACTTC
cdr3_aa: CASSEFGTEDSYEQYF

v_call: TRBV10-2
d_call: TRBD2
j_call: TRBJ2-5
clone_size: few
cdr3_nt: TGCGCCAGCCAGGTACTAGCGGGATCGGAGACCCAGTACTTC
cdr3_aa: CASQVLAGSETQYF

v_call: TRBV5-6
d_call: .
j_call: TRBJ2-7
clone_size: .
cdr3_nt: TGTGCCAGCAGCCCGGTCGGAGTCTACGAGCAGTACTTC
cdr3_aa: CASSPVGVYEQYF

v_call: TRBV13
d_call: TRBD1
j_call: TRBJ1-2
clone_size: .
cdr3_nt: TGTGCCAGCAGCGCCGGGACAGGGAATGGCAGGTACTATGGCTACACCTTC
cdr3_aa: CASSAGTGNGRYYGYTF